A single T cell receptor beta chain is shown here with its context. Its antigen is not known. The data were taken from a study of OX40 agonist ivuxolimab in advanced cancers. For the study at large: Past anti-PD-1, anti-PD-L1 or anti-CTLA-4 therapy was accepted, and roughly 42% had received some.

The study's findings and limits: The expanded peripheral T cells' antigen specificity was not determined. In the 0.1-3.0 mg/kg groups, partial responders showed among the lowest expansion.

The assay was immunoSEQ multiplex PCR, and TCRdb's table has in-frame clones only and misses some. This sample yields around 56,000 clones, of which over 75% are seen a single time; about 4.7% belongs to the top ten. Germline CDR1 and CDR2: MDHEN and SYDVKM. This CDR3 region has 15 residues. V was trimmed by 4 bases and J by 0 bases, leaving 10 bases between them. This TCR was sampled from an adult with an advanced solid tumor such as melanoma, head and neck, liver or kidney cancer. This chain links TRBV28 with TRBJ1-3; weak D call: TRBD1 (6 bases). The sequenced sample was CD4+ or CD8+ T cells sorted from blood, obtained in a trial of the OX40 agonist ivuxolimab. CDR3 DNA sequence: TGTGCCAGCAGTTCACAGGGTGTCTCTGGAAACACCATATATTTT. Its translation is CASSSQGVSGNTIYF.